This T cell receptor (beta chain) stems from a study of T cell repertoires in cytomegalovirus infection. In the study overall: Indications of both CMV infection and matching HLA type were provided by public TCR beta signatures.

In TCRdb, the reads were re-called with MiXCR into one record per CDR3 protein. The sample carries 62,000 or so distinct CDR3 sequences, around 20% recorded once. Details on this clonotype: Its target is not known.

The source material was CD8+ T cells from cultured PBMCs, sampled from culture after CMV antigen stimulation. The clonotype was recovered from a human donor in good health (CMV status not recorded). Some clones in this sample may be carry-over from other donors' samples.

CDR3 sequence reads: CASSQIWGGADTQYF. The CDR3 DNA reads as TGCGCCAGCAGCCAAATTTGGGGCGGCGCAGATACGCAGTATTTT. This chain uses TRBV4-3 with TRBJ2-3, with D maybe TRBD1 (5 bases). Germline V gene data show CDR1 as LGHNA and CDR2 as YSLEER. This CDR3 spans 15 amino acids. Trimming cost V 2 bases and J 4 bases, with 13 bases left between them.